This T cell receptor (beta chain) appears in the sequencing data of a study of HIV-infected patients and healthy controls. Whole-study findings and limits: MAIT alpha-chain CDR3s were frequent in healthy controls, depleted in HIV+. The study did not determine the donors' HLA types.

This CDR3 is built from 10 residues. Germline V gene lookup returns CDR1 SQVTM and CDR2 ANQGSEA. Between the trimmed V and J ends, which lost 6 bases and 11 bases, there was a span of 13 bases. cDNA was made from about 510 ng RNA using alpha and beta constant primers. Alpha and beta chain libraries were made separately by chain-specific third strand synthesis with multiplexing indices. From the 5' RACE reads, TCRdb called clonotypes with MiXCR, one entry per CDR3 protein. The sample records more than 15,000 distinct CDR3 sequences, under 9.5% being singletons. With regard to this clonotype: What it binds is unknown.

All unsorted peripheral T cells were captured because whole blood was used without fractionation. The origin of this receptor is an adult in good health. Sequenced material: blood. The J gene is TRBJ1-1, the V gene TRBV29-1; D is perhaps TRBD1 (5 bases). CDR3 DNA: TGCAGCGTCATAACAGGTTACGCTTTCTTT. Amino acid sequence: CSVITGYAFF.